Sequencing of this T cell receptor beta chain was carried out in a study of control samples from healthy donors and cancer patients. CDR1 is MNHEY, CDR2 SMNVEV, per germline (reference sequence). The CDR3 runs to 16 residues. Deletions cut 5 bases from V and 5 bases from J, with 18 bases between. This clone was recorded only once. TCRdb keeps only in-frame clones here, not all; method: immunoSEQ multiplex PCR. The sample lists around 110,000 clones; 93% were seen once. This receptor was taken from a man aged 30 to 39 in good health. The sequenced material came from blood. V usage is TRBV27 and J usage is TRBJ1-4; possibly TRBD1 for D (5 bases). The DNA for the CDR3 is TGTGCCAGCAGTCCCCTAGGGTTACAGGCCAATGAAAAACTGTTTTTT. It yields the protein CASSPLGLQANEKLFF.